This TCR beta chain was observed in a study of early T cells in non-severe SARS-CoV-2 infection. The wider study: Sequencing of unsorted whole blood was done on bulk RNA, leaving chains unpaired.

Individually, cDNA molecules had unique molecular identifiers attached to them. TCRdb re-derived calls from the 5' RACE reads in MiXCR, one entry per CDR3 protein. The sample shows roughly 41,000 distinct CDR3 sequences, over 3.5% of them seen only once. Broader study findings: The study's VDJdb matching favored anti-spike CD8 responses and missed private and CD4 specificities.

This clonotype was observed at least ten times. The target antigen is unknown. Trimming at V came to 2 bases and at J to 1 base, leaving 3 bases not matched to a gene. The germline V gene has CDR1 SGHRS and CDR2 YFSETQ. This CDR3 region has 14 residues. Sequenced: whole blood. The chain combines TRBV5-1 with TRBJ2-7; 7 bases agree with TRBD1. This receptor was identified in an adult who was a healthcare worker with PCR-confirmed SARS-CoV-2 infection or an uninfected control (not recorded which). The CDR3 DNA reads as TGCGCCAGCAGCTTCGCACAGGGGTCCTACGAGCAGTACTTC. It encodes CASSFAQGSYEQYF.